One sample yielded the 3 T cell receptor beta chains listed below, sequenced in a study of identical twins. Using its own MiXCR run on the 5' RACE reads, TCRdb lists one record per CDR3 protein. The repertoire holds roughly 280,000 distinct CDR3 sequences, 8% to 9.5% seen once, with roughly 7% in the top ten. Separately, the same data were catalogued under a study of yellow fever vaccine responses in identical twins.

Sample: CD8+ T cells sorted from blood. These receptors were collected from a woman younger than 35 in good health.

This clonotype was counted ten times or more. This chain uses TRBV4-1 with TRBJ2-1, with unresolved D. The CDR3 runs to 14 residues. The V and J ends lost 1 base and 4 bases respectively, with 8 bases between them. Germline CDR1 reads MGHRA; CDR2 reads YSYEKL. The CDR3 DNA reads as TGCGCCAGCAGCCAAGGGGCGGCTTACAATGAGCAGTTCTTC. Its protein is CASSQGAAYNEQFF.

This clonotype was seen more than once but under ten times. The rearrangement joins TRBV4-3 to TRBJ2-3; 10 nucleotides match TRBD2. Germline CDR1 is LGHNA and CDR2 is YSLEER. V dropped 1 base and J dropped 6; count of bases not matched to a gene: 16. CDR3 length: 19 amino acids. CDR3 DNA: TGCGCCAGCAGCCAAGTGGTGGCTAGCGGGAGTTCGAGGTGGGATACGCAGTATTTT. Translating it yields CASSQVVASGSSRWDTQYF.

CDR3 loop: CARRVGETQYF. The CDR3 DNA reads as TGTGCCAGAAGGGTTGGGGAGACCCAGTACTTC. V and J are TRBV2 and TRBJ2-5, with unresolved D. Trimming stripped 9 bases from V and 5 bases from J, with 10 bases between. The CDR3 is made up of 11 amino acids. CDR1 and CDR2 (germline): SNHLY, FYNNEI.